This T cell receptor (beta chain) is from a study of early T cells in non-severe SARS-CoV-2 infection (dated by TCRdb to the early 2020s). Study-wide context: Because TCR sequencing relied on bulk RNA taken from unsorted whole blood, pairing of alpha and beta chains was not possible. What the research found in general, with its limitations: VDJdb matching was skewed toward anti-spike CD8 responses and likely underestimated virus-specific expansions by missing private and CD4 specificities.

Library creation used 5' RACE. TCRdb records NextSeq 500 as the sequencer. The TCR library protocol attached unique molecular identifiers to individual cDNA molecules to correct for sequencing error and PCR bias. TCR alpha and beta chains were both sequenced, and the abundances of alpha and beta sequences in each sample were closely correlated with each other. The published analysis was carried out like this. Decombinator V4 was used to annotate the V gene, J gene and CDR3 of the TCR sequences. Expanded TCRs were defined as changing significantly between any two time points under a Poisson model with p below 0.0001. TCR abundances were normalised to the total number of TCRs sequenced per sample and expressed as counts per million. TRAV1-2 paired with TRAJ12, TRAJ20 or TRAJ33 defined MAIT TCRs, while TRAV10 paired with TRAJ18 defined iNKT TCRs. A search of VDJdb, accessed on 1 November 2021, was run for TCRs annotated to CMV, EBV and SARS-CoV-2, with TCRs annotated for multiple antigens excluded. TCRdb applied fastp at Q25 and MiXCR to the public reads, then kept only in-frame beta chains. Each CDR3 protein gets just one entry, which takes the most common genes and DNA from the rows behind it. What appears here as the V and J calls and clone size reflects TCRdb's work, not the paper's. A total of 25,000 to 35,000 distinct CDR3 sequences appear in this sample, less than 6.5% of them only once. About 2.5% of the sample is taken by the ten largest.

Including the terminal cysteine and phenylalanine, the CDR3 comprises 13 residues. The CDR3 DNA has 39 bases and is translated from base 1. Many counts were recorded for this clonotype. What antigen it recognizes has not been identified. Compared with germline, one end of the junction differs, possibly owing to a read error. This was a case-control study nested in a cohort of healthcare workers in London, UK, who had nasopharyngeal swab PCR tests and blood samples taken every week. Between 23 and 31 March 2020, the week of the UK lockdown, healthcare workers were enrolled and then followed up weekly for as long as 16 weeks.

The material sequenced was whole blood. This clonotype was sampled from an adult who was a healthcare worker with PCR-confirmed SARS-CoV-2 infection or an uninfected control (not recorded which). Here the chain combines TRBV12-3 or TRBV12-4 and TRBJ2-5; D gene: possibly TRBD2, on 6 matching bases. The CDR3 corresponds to CASSLVGGIIRDF. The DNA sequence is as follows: TGTGCCAGCAGTTTAGTGGGCGGGATCATTCGGGACTTC.